These 29 T cell receptor beta chains were all obtained from the same sample, sequenced in a study of CD8 T cells in ankylosing spondylitis. TCRdb independently ran MiXCR on the 5' RACE reads; one entry per CDR3 protein. The sample has around 130,000 distinct CDR3 sequences; roughly 13% are singletons. Sample: blood, either unsorted or a sorted T cell fraction (not recorded which). The receptors were gathered from a female donor with ankylosing spondylitis or in good health (not recorded which).

DNA for the CDR3: TGTGCCAGCATGCCGAGCTCCTACAATGAGCAGTTCTTC. Its translation: CASMPSSYNEQFF. The V and J genes are TRBV2 and TRBJ2-1; D gene ambiguous. V was clipped by 7 bases and J by 0 bases, with 7 bases between them. CDR1 is SNHLY, CDR2 FYNNEI, per germline. CDR3 length: 13 amino acids.

This clonotype was seen more than once but under ten times. V is TRBV5-1 and J is TRBJ2-3; TRBD1 might be the D (6 bases). Germline V lookup: CDR1 SGHRS, CDR2 YFSETQ. Trimming stripped 4 bases from V and 3 bases from J, with 18 bases between. The CDR3 loop spans 16 amino acids. Here the CDR3 DNA reads TGCGCCAGCAGCCCAAGGGAGACAGGAGGTACAGATACGCAGTATTTT. Protein: CASSPRETGGTDTQYF.

The chain joins TRBV7-9 to TRBJ1-4; maybe TRBD1 (6 bases). The germline gives CDR1 SEHNR, CDR2 FQNEAQ (reference sequence). The length of the CDR3 is 14 residues. V was cut by 4 bases and J by 10 bases, with 16 bases left in between. The CDR3 nucleotides are TGTGCCAGCAGCTCAACCACAGGGTACGGAAAACTGTTTTTT. Translated: CASSSTTGYGKLFF. The full variable domain, with the rest looked up from reference TRBV7-9 and TRBJ1-4, is DTGVSQNPRHKITKRGQNVTFRCDPISEHNRLYWYRQTLGQGPEFLTYFQNEAQLEKSRLLSDRFSAERPKGSFSTLEIQRTEQGDSAMYLCASSSTTGYGKLFFGSGTQLSVL.

This clonotype was counted ten times or more. The chain carries TRBV29-1 and TRBJ1-5; 8 bases align to TRBD1. The length of the CDR3 is 14 residues. V lost 4 bases to trimming and J lost 0 bases; unmatched junction nucleotides: 2. The germline V gene has CDR1 SQVTM and CDR2 ANQGSEA. In DNA, the CDR3 is TGCAGCGTTGGACAGGGGAATAGCAATCAGCCCCAGCATTTT. This sequence encodes CSVGQGNSNQPQHF. The entire variable domain, with the rest obtained from reference TRBV29-1 and TRBJ1-5, is as follows: SAVISQKPSRDICQRGTSLTIQCQVDSQVTMMFWYRQQPGQSLTLIATANQGSEATYESGFVIDKFPISRPNLTFSTLTVSNMSPEDSSIYLCSVGQGNSNQPQHFGDGTRLSIL.

The genes are TRBV2 and TRBJ2-3; a possible D gene is TRBD1 (5 bases). V was clipped by 6 bases and J by 7 bases, with 14 bases between them. The CDR3 extends over 13 amino acids. Germline-derived CDR1 and CDR2 are SNHLY and FYNNEI. CDR3 nucleotide sequence: TGTGCCAGCAGGGTCCTCTCAGGGAATACGCAGTATTTT. Translating it yields CASRVLSGNTQYF.

The chain links TRBV12-3 or TRBV12-4 to TRBJ1-3; D is uncertain. Trimming took 3 bases from V and 1 from J, leaving 7 bases between them. The CDR3 length is 14 residues. The CDR3 DNA follows: TGTGCCAGCAGTTTGGATACGTCTGGAAACACCATATATTTT. Its translation is CASSLDTSGNTIYF.

This clonotype was counted a few times. This sequence joins TRBV28 and TRBJ2-7; the D gene is possibly TRBD1 (5 bases). V lost 3 bases to trimming and J lost 2 bases, with 20 bases between them. The CDR3 contains 17 residues. Germline V CDR1 and CDR2: MDHEN, SYDVKM. The CDR3 DNA is TGTGCCAGCAGTTTGAGCCTGACAGAATCAGAAACCTACGAGCAGTACTTC. Its protein is CASSLSLTESETYEQYF.

The chain joins TRBV5-6 to TRBJ1-2; D unclear. The CDR3 consists of 13 residues. Germline loops: CDR1 SGHDT, CDR2 YYEEEE. Trimming stripped 0 bases from V and 5 bases from J, with 8 bases between. CDR3 in DNA: TGTGCCAGCAGCTTGGAGCAGAAGTATGGCTACACCTTC. Translation: CASSLEQKYGYTF.

This clonotype was detected a few times. The V call is TRBV3-1, the J call TRBJ2-4, with D perhaps TRBD1 (6 bases). The CDR3 totals 14 residues. CDR1 and CDR2 from the germline V gene are LGHDT and YNNKEL (reference sequence). V dropped 9 bases and J dropped 7 bases, with 19 bases sitting between them. CDR3 in amino acids: CASSTGTSLNIQYF. As DNA, the CDR3 is TGTGCCAGTTCTACAGGGACCTCTCTCAACATTCAGTACTTC.

The chain combines TRBV7-3 with TRBJ2-1; tentative D call: TRBD2 (5 bases). Trimming left V 0 bases short and J 4 bases short, with 10 bases between. The CDR3 contains 15 residues. CDR1 and CDR2 (germline): SGHTA, FQGTGA. The CDR3 loop is CASSLTPSGYNEQFF. The CDR3 bases are TGTGCCAGCAGCTTAACCCCGAGCGGATACAATGAGCAGTTCTTC.

The rearrangement links TRBV12-3 or TRBV12-4 to TRBJ2-5; the match to TRBD2 covers 11 bases. V lost 3 bases to trimming and J lost 4 bases; unmatched junction nucleotides: 7. The CDR3 totals 16 residues. CDR3 in DNA: TGTGCCAGCAGTTTTGATAGCGGGAGGGCCAGAGAGACCCAGTACTTC. Translated: CASSFDSGRARETQYF.

The sample holds many counts of this clonotype. The V gene is TRBV5-1, the J gene TRBJ2-5, with a tentative D call TRBD2 (5 bases). The CDR3 is 16 residues long. Germline CDR1 is SGHRS and CDR2 is YFSETQ. V lost 1 base and J 0 bases, leaving 13 bases between the germline ends. CDR3: CASSLSGNLYQETQYF. For the CDR3, the DNA is TGCGCCAGCAGCTTGAGCGGAAACTTATACCAAGAGACCCAGTACTTC.

V is TRBV20-1 and J is TRBJ1-2; 8 positions agree with TRBD1. Germline-derived CDR1 and CDR2 are DFQATT and SNEGSKA (reference sequence). The CDR3 is 13 amino acids. V trimming: 6 bases; J trimming: 3 bases; junction bases outside the gene matches: 6. The CDR3 DNA reads TGCAGTGCCCCGGACAGGGACGACTATGGCTACACCTTC. Amino acids: CSAPDRDDYGYTF.

This clonotype has ten or more counts. The rearrangement links TRBV7-2 to TRBJ1-3, with D uncertain. The CDR3 consists of 15 residues. In germline, CDR1 is SGHTA, CDR2 FQGNSA. Trimming took off 1 base at V and 0 bases at J, with 7 bases between the two ends. CDR3 loop: CASSLGGSSGNTIYF. The CDR3 DNA reads TGTGCCAGCAGCTTAGGGGGTAGCTCTGGAAACACCATATATTTT.

The table lists this clonotype with a few counts. This sequence joins TRBV15 and TRBJ1-4; 8 bases agree with TRBD1. This CDR3 comprises 17 residues. Trimming removed 3 bases from V and 3 bases from J; junction bases left unmatched: 9. The V gene's germline CDR1 is LNHNV and CDR2 YYDKDF (reference sequence). The CDR3 loop reads CATSSGQGFSANEKLFF. CDR3 nucleotide sequence: TGTGCCACCAGCAGCGGACAGGGATTTTCAGCTAATGAAAAACTGTTTTTT.

As to this clonotype: Mismatch with germline at one junction end may stem from a read error. The chain combines TRBV20-1 with TRBJ2-3; 12 nucleotides align to TRBD2. CDR3 length: 15 residues. Germline V CDR1 and CDR2: DFQATT, SNEGSKA (reference sequence). The CDR3 sequence: CSADGLAGLTDAQYF. In DNA form, the CDR3 reads TGCAGTGCGGATGGACTAGCGGGACTCACAGATGCGCAGTATTTT.

Many counts were recorded for this clonotype. The rearrangement uses TRBV20-1 and TRBJ1-2; 8 nucleotides agree with TRBD1. Germline CDR1 reads DFQATT; CDR2 reads SNEGSKA (reference sequence). The CDR3 is 12 residues long. V shed 5 bases, J shed 4 bases, and the junction held 3 bases outside the gene matches. CDR3 protein: CSAGQGGYGYTF. The CDR3 DNA reads TGCAGTGCTGGACAGGGAGGCTATGGCTACACCTTC.

There are many counts of this clonotype. V gene TRBV5-5 combines with J gene TRBJ1-1; TRBD1 matches at 9 bases. The CDR3 is 14 residues long. V was pared by 4 bases and J by 1 base, with 2 bases of the junction left unmatched. The germline gives CDR1 SGHKS, CDR2 YYEKEE (reference sequence). As DNA, the CDR3 is TGTGCCAGCAGCCGACAGGGGGGGAACACTGAAGCTTTCTTT. Residues: CASSRQGGNTEAFF.

The chain recombines TRBV14 with TRBJ2-7; 11 bases map to TRBD2. CDR3 size: 17 residues. V was clipped by 3 bases and J by 2 bases; unmatched bases: 9. Germline CDR1 is SGHDN and CDR2 is FVKESK. Here the CDR3 reads CASSQGVRLAGTYEQYF. In DNA, the CDR3 is TGTGCCAGCAGCCAGGGGGTCCGACTAGCGGGGACCTACGAGCAGTACTTC.

This clonotype was seen more than once but under ten times. This rearrangement joins TRBV19 to TRBJ2-2; TRBD1 is a possible D gene (6 bases). The CDR3 has 15 amino acids. The ends were cut back, 5 bases at V and 6 bases at J, with 16 bases in the middle. Germline CDR1 reads LNHDA; CDR2 reads SQIVND (reference sequence). CDR3 sequence (DNA): TGTGCCAGTAGTCCGACTCCAGGGGTAGCCGGGGAGCTGTTTTTT. It yields the protein CASSPTPGVAGELFF.

The table lists this clonotype with many counts. J is TRBJ2-7 and V is TRBV29-1; TRBD2 matches at 8 bases. V shed 2 bases, J shed 6 bases, and the junction held 3 bases outside the gene matches. The CDR3 contains 12 residues. Germline-derived CDR1 and CDR2 are SQVTM and ANQGSEA. The DNA of the CDR3 is TGCAGCGTTGAACAACGGGGGGGCGAGCAGTACTTC. This translates into CSVEQRGGEQYF.

V is TRBV7-8 and J is TRBJ2-7; a weak D match, TRBD2 (5 bases). Germline values: CDR1 SGHVS, CDR2 FQNEAQ. The CDR3 covers 15 residues. Between the trimmed V and J ends, which lost 0 bases and 4 bases, there was a span of 13 bases. The CDR3 nucleotides read TGTGCCAGCAGCTTAGCGGTCGGGGTCGGGTACGAGCAGTACTTC. Encoded protein: CASSLAVGVGYEQYF.

In its sample, this clonotype was seen many times. The V and J genes are TRBV27 and TRBJ2-1; the match to TRBD2 covers 7 bases. The CDR3 consists of 14 residues. V lost 3 bases, J lost 4 bases, and 3 bases stayed unmatched. Germline loops: CDR1 MNHEY, CDR2 SMNVEV (reference sequence). The CDR3 coding sequence is TGTGCCAGCAGTTTGTGGGGGGGATACAATGAGCAGTTCTTC. This sequence encodes CASSLWGGYNEQFF.

This clonotype has just a few counts. The chain couples TRBV6-1 to TRBJ2-2, with 10 bases matching TRBD2. CDR1 is MNHNS and CDR2 is SASEGT in the germline V gene. V was pared by 4 bases and J by 1 base, with 9 bases of the junction left unmatched. CDR3 size: 18 residues. This chain's CDR3 is CASSGSPLAGVNTGELFF. DNA for the CDR3: TGTGCCAGCAGTGGTTCCCCTCTAGCGGGGGTGAACACCGGGGAGCTGTTTTTT.

This clonotype was seen a handful of times. The chain uses TRBV24-1 and TRBJ2-5, with 7 positions matching TRBD1. This CDR3 spans 15 amino acids. Germline trimming cut 4 bases from V and 5 bases from J; bases unmatched to any gene: 9. The germline V gene has CDR1 KGHDR and CDR2 SFDVKD. As DNA, the CDR3 is TGTGCCACCAGTGACCTCAGGGGGAGTGGGGAGACCCAGTACTTC. Translated: CATSDLRGSGETQYF.

V and J are TRBV12-3 or TRBV12-4 and TRBJ2-1, with D perhaps matching TRBD1 or TRBD2 (6 bases each). This CDR3 comprises 13 residues. V lost 6 bases to trimming and J lost 6 bases, with 12 bases between them. The CDR3 DNA is TGTGCCAGCAGCCCGGGGGCTAGCAATGAGCAGTTCTTC. Protein: CASSPGASNEQFF.

The rearrangement uses TRBV20-1 and TRBJ2-7; D gene uncertain. The V gene's germline CDR1 is DFQATT and CDR2 SNEGSKA (reference sequence). The CDR3 has 12 residues. The V end was cut by 6 bases, the J end by 9 bases, with 18 bases between. CDR3 residues: CSATQGSRWQYF. The CDR3, as DNA: TGCAGTGCCACCCAAGGGTCCCGATGGCAGTACTTC.

This chain connects TRBV11-2 to TRBJ2-7, with TRBD2 matching over 10 bases. Germline trimming cut 0 bases from V and 0 bases from J; bases unmatched to any gene: 5. The CDR3 is 17 residues long. Germline assignment: CDR1 SGHAT and CDR2 FQNNGV. CDR3 sequence (DNA): TGTGCCAGCAGCTTAGATGCAGGACTAGCGGCCTCCTACGAGCAGTACTTC. Amino acids: CASSLDAGLAASYEQYF.

The gene calls are TRBV6-5 and TRBJ2-7; the match to TRBD1 covers 11 bases. The CDR3 covers 15 residues. Germline V gene lookup returns CDR1 MNHEY and CDR2 SVGAGI. V dropped 2 bases and J dropped 5; count of bases not matched to a gene: 5. CDR3 region: CASSYGDRGNDEQYF. The CDR3 coding sequence is TGTGCCAGCAGTTACGGGGACAGGGGGAATGACGAGCAGTACTTC.